This T cell receptor beta chain was retrieved from a study of T cells in Graves' hyperthyroidism and ophthalmopathy. The overall study: Initial diagnosis, before any treatment, was when peripheral blood was collected. Study-level findings and limits: Most thyroid clonotypes expanded above 0.001 appeared in blood too.

Germline V gives CDR1 SGHVS, CDR2 FQNEAQ. The CDR3 runs to 18 residues. The V segment lost 5 bases and the J segment 4 bases; nucleotides outside the gene matches: 14. Amplification of TCR beta CDR3 regions was performed using RNA transcripts as template. HTBI primers drove first-round RT-PCR of the TCR CDR3. TCRdb redid the calling of the multiplex PCR reads with MiXCR, one entry per CDR3 protein. The table includes under 350,000 distinct CDR3 sequences, 15% to 20% detected once. In its sample, this clonotype was seen many times. The antigen is not known. The chain carries TRBV7-8 and TRBJ2-3; 11 nucleotides align to TRBD2. Sequenced material: blood. This clonotype was obtained from a woman in her forties or fifties with Graves' hyperthyroidism. Here the CDR3 reads CASSPGGFSGREADTQYF. The CDR3 nucleotides are TGTGCCAGCAGCCCAGGAGGGTTTAGCGGGAGGGAGGCAGATACGCAGTATTTT.